The 27 T cell receptor beta chains presented below share a single source sample, sequenced in a study of cytomegalovirus exposure and HLA in healthy donors. Primers for the PCR totalled 60 Vbeta and 13 Jbeta. The repertoire was sequenced with immunoSEQ multiplex PCR; TCRdb's copy has only in-frame clones and lacks some. The sample lists approximately 100,000 clones; under 85% were seen once. Input material: PBMCs. Receptors originate from a woman aged 40 to 49 in good health and CMV-seronegative.

The CDR3 protein is CASSFSGFTDTQYF. For the CDR3, the DNA is TGTGCCAGCAGCTTTAGCGGATTCACAGATACGCAGTATTTT. The chain carries TRBV11-3 and TRBJ2-3, with D maybe TRBD2 (6 bases). This CDR3 is built from 14 residues. The V and J ends lost 3 bases and 2 bases respectively, with 9 bases between them. Germline CDR1 and CDR2: SGHNT and YENEEA.

This chain links TRBV6-1 with TRBJ2-7, with TRBD2 identical over 8 bases. From germline, CDR1 is MNHNS and CDR2 SASEGT. The J segment lost 2 bases and the V segment lost 7 bases, leaving 7 bases of the junction unmatched. The CDR3 contains 14 residues. As DNA, the CDR3 is TGTGCCAGCAATTTTCCGGGACTAGCCTACGAGCAGTACTTC. The encoded protein is CASNFPGLAYEQYF.

This chain joins TRBV6-5 and TRBJ2-5; possibly TRBD2 for D (6 bases). The last part of the DNA fits TRBJ2-7 better; the J call may be wrong. The CDR3 is 15 amino acids. Looked up from germline, CDR1 is MNHEY and CDR2 is SVGAGI. The CDR3 is CASSYSGGLGNEQYF. Here the CDR3 DNA reads TGTGCCAGCAGTTACTCGGGGGGTCTCGGTAACGAGCAGTACTTC.

V usage is TRBV10-3 and J usage is TRBJ2-3; 9 bases agree with TRBD1. The CDR3 loop spans 15 amino acids. Germline assignment: CDR1 ENHRY and CDR2 SYGVKD. The V gene end was trimmed by 2 bases and the J gene end by 6 bases; junction bases not matched to a gene: 6. Here the CDR3 DNA reads TGTGCCATCAGTGAGCCGGGGACAGGGTTTGATACGCAGTATTTT. This sequence encodes CAISEPGTGFDTQYF.

J is TRBJ2-5 and V is TRBV5-4; D not resolved. Trimming took off 3 bases at V and 2 bases at J, with 14 bases between the two ends. This CDR3 has 15 residues. Per germline, CDR1 SGHNT and CDR2 YYREEE (reference sequence). The CDR3 protein is CASSSPEIKQETQYF. As DNA, the CDR3 is TGTGCCAGCAGCTCGCCCGAGATCAAACAAGAGACCCAGTACTTC.

A note on this clone: At one end, the junction sequence differs from germline, possibly due to a read error. The chain links TRBV7-9 to TRBJ1-2; the match to TRBD1 covers 8 bases. Looked up from germline, CDR1 is SEHNR and CDR2 is FQNEAQ (reference sequence). CDR3 length equals 13 residues. Written as DNA, the CDR3 is TGTTCCAGCAGCTCAGCAGGGGGCGCGGGCTACACCTTC. Its protein product is CSSSSAGGAGYTF.

This clone was found once. V and J are TRBV30 and TRBJ2-7, with 10 positions matching TRBD2. After removal of 1 base from V and 6 bases from J, the junction contained 3 bases not matched to a gene. Germline loops: CDR1 GTSNPN, CDR2 SVGIG (reference sequence). This CDR3 is 13 amino acids long. In DNA form, the CDR3 reads TGTGCCTGGAGTGAGGGACTAGCGTCCGAGCAGTACTTC. Residues: CAWSEGLASEQYF.

This clone showed up just a few times. The chain has TRBV21-1 and TRBJ2-1; the table's D call, TRBD1, was not checked against the DNA. TRBV21-1 is given as a pseudogene. CDR3 length: 13 residues. The CDR3 DNA reads TGTGCCAGCAGCAACAGGGACTACAATGAGCAGTTCTTC. This gives the protein CASSNRDYNEQFF.

The chain carries TRBV11-3 and TRBJ2-7; TRBD1 matches at 9 bases. The CDR3 loop spans 13 amino acids. V trimming: 4 bases; J trimming: 7 bases; junction bases outside the gene matches: 5. CDR1 is SGHNT, CDR2 YENEEA, per germline. Here the CDR3 reads CASSYGQGFEQYF. The CDR3 coding sequence is TGTGCCAGCAGCTACGGACAGGGGTTTGAGCAGTACTTC.

The chain links TRBV5-1 to TRBJ2-5; D uncertain. Trimming left V 4 bases short and J 4 bases short, with 14 bases between. The CDR3 is made up of 14 amino acids. Per germline, CDR1 SGHRS and CDR2 YFSETQ. CDR3 sequence: CASSTATGGETQYF. As DNA, the CDR3 is TGCGCCAGCAGCACGGCTACGGGTGGAGAGACCCAGTACTTC.

This chain joins TRBV2 and TRBJ2-1; TRBD2 matches at 7 bases. This CDR3 is built from 15 residues. Germline-derived CDR1 and CDR2 are SNHLY and FYNNEI. The ends lost 5 bases at V and 4 bases at J; junction bases unmatched: 8. The CDR3 DNA follows: TGTGCCAGCAGTCCTCGTACTAGCGAGTACAATGAGCAGTTCTTC. As protein: CASSPRTSEYNEQFF.

The chain joins TRBV2 to TRBJ2-1; 13 bases agree with TRBD2. Germline CDR1 and CDR2: SNHLY and FYNNEI. The V gene end was trimmed by 5 bases and the J gene end by 9 bases; junction bases not matched to a gene: 7. There are 15 residues in the CDR3. The CDR3, as DNA: TGTGCCAGCAGTCAGACTAGCGGGGGGCAGGGTGAGCAGTTCTTC. Amino acid sequence: CASSQTSGGQGEQFF.

This chain joins TRBV5-1 and TRBJ1-4, with D possibly matching TRBD1 (6 bases). Trimming pared 2 bases from V and 5 bases from J, leaving 13 bases between. The length of the CDR3 is 15 residues. Germline V gene data show CDR1 as SGHRS and CDR2 as YFSETQ. CDR3 sequence (DNA): TGCGCCAGCAGCTTAGGTGAAGGGGGAAATGAAAAACTGTTTTTT. Its protein is CASSLGEGGNEKLFF.

V is TRBV6-6 and J is TRBJ2-3, with D perhaps matching TRBD2 (6 bases). V was pared by 6 bases and J by 0 bases, with 10 bases between. The CDR3 is made up of 14 amino acids. The germline V gene has CDR1 MNHNY and CDR2 SVGAGI (reference sequence). CDR3 nucleotide sequence: TGTGCCAGCAGCGGGGACTCAAGCACAGATACGCAGTATTTT. It specifies CASSGDSSTDTQYF.

This chain links TRBV27 with TRBJ1-2; D unresolved. This CDR3 spans 14 amino acids. CDR1 and CDR2 (germline): MNHEY, SMNVEV (reference sequence). The ends were cut back, 3 bases at V and 1 base at J, with 9 bases in the middle. CDR3 bases: TGTGCCAGCAGTTTGGTTCCGGGTAACTATGGCTACACCTTC. It translates to CASSLVPGNYGYTF.

In its sample, this clone was seen a few times. This chain connects TRBV4-3 to TRBJ1-6; 9 bases match TRBD1. Germline V lookup: CDR1 LGHNA, CDR2 YSLEER. CDR3 length: 15 amino acids. With V trimmed by 4 bases and J by 7 bases, 5 bases remained unmatched. Written as DNA, the CDR3 is TGCGCCAGCAGCCGACAGGACAGGGGAAATTCACCCCTCCACTTT. Encoded protein: CASSRQDRGNSPLHF.

With respect to this clone: Germline is not matched at one junction end, which may reflect a read error. The chain employs TRBV7-7 and TRBJ2-2; 10 bases fit TRBD2. This CDR3 is built from 14 residues. Germline V lookup: CDR1 SSHAT, CDR2 FNYEAQ (reference sequence). The CDR3 bases are TGTGCTAGCAGCTTCGGACTAGCGGCCGGGGAGCTGTTTTTT. This codes for CASSFGLAAGELFF.

The chain combines TRBV2 with TRBJ2-3; 8 positions agree with TRBD2. Trimming at V came to 6 bases and at J to 6 bases, leaving 11 bases not matched to a gene. The CDR3 covers 15 residues. Germline V gene sequence: CDR1 SNHLY, CDR2 FYNNEI. The CDR3 DNA is TGTGCCAGCAGCGGGCGCGGGGGGCAGTTTGATACGCAGTATTTT. Its protein is CASSGRGGQFDTQYF.

This chain links TRBV7-2 with TRBJ2-3; TRBD2 is a possible D gene (6 bases). The CDR3 is 15 amino acids. V lost 5 bases to trimming and J lost 1 base, with 13 bases between them. Germline-derived CDR1 and CDR2 are SGHTA and FQGNSA. The CDR3 reads CASSRVASGTDTQYF. CDR3 nucleotides: TGTGCCAGCAGCCGGGTAGCTAGCGGCACAGATACGCAGTATTTT.

The chain employs TRBV5-1 and TRBJ1-1; D gene ambiguous. Looked up from germline, CDR1 is SGHRS and CDR2 is YFSETQ. V dropped 3 bases and J dropped 0 bases, with 9 bases sitting between them. The CDR3 contains 14 residues. The DNA of the CDR3 is TGCGCCAGCAGCTCCCAGGCGCTGAACACTGAAGCTTTCTTT. It specifies CASSSQALNTEAFF.

The rearrangement uses TRBV30 and TRBJ2-2; a possible D gene is TRBD2 (6 bases). Trimming removed 4 bases from V and 4 bases from J, with 10 bases in between. CDR1 is GTSNPN and CDR2 is SVGIG in the germline V gene (reference sequence). CDR3 length: 13 amino acids. The CDR3 here is CAWTGLLTGELFF. The CDR3, as DNA: TGTGCCTGGACGGGACTCCTCACCGGGGAGCTGTTTTTT.

A few counts support this clone. The J gene is TRBJ2-2, the V gene TRBV27, with 9 bases aligning to TRBD1. CDR1 and CDR2 (germline): MNHEY, SMNVEV (reference sequence). The V gene end was trimmed by 4 bases and the J gene end by 6 bases; junction bases not matched to a gene: 6. This CDR3 contains 15 residues. The CDR3 region is CASSSGTGISGELFF. In DNA form, the CDR3 reads TGTGCCAGCAGTTCCGGGACAGGGATTTCCGGGGAGCTGTTTTTT.

This clone is a singleton in its sample. V usage is TRBV5-1 and J usage is TRBJ2-1, with 13 bases fitting TRBD2. After removal of 2 bases from V and 9 bases from J, the junction contained 5 bases not matched to a gene. CDR1 and CDR2 from the germline V gene are SGHRS and YFSETQ. The CDR3 runs to 15 residues. The CDR3 coding sequence is TGCGCCAGCAGCTTACTAGCGGGAGGGCCTGGTGAGCAGTTCTTC. Amino acids: CASSLLAGGPGEQFF.

The rearrangement uses TRBV19 and TRBJ2-1; tentatively, D is TRBD2 (5 bases). Germline lookup yields CDR1 LNHDA and CDR2 SQIVND (reference sequence). The germline V and J ends were trimmed by 3 bases and 3 bases, with 9 bases remaining between them. CDR3 length: 14 residues. CDR3 sequence: CASSMADCYNEQFF. The CDR3 bases are TGTGCCAGTAGTATGGCGGACTGCTACAATGAGCAGTTCTTC. Variable domain in full (rest from reference TRBV19 and TRBJ2-1): DGGITQSPKYLFRKEGQNVTLSCEQNLNHDAMYWYRQDPGQGLRLIYYSQIVNDFQKGDIAEGYSVSREKKESFPLTVTSAQKNPTAFYLCASSMADCYNEQFFGPGTRLTVL.

The J gene is TRBJ1-1, the V gene TRBV6-6, with 8 bases lining up with TRBD1. V lost 6 bases to trimming and J lost 4 bases; unmatched junction nucleotides: 7. The CDR3 is 14 amino acids. In germline, CDR1 is MNHNY, CDR2 SVGAGI (reference sequence). The CDR3 reads CASRETGVRTEAFF. In DNA, the CDR3 is TGTGCCAGCAGGGAGACAGGGGTTCGCACTGAAGCTTTCTTT.

Worth noting for this clone: Other DNA sequences in the sample encode the same CDR3. As DNA, the CDR3 is TGTGCCTGGAACCCGGGAAACTATGGCTACACCTTC. As protein: CAWNPGNYGYTF. This chain joins TRBV30 and TRBJ1-2; D is unclear. Trimming removed 4 bases at V and 2 bases at J, with 8 bases between. Germline CDR1 GTSNPN, CDR2 SVGIG (reference sequence). The CDR3 is 12 amino acids.

V is TRBV6-1 and J is TRBJ2-3; 9 bases are a match to TRBD2. CDR3 length: 15 residues. V lost 2 bases to trimming and J lost 4 bases; unmatched junction nucleotides: 4. Germline CDR1 and CDR2: MNHNS and SASEGT. The chain's CDR3 is CASSEIAGVSDTQYF. The CDR3 DNA reads TGTGCCAGCAGTGAAATAGCGGGAGTATCAGATACGCAGTATTTT.